The next 18 T cell receptor beta chains were all read from a single sample in a study of cytomegalovirus exposure and HLA in healthy donors. PCR amplification relied on 60 Vbeta primers (plus 13 Jbeta primers). Clones were read by immunoSEQ multiplex PCR, and TCRdb kept only the in-frame ones, dropping some. The sample carries about 130,000 clones, around 70% recorded once. The source material was PBMCs. These receptors all come from a man aged 30-40 years in good health and CMV-seropositive.

This chain joins TRBV10-2 and TRBJ2-5, with D maybe TRBD1 (6 bases). The CDR3 has 14 amino acids. Deletions cut 10 bases from V and 3 bases from J, with 18 bases between. Germline V lookup: CDR1 WSHSY, CDR2 SAAADI. As DNA, the CDR3 is TGCGCCACCGAGGGGGTGGACGGAAAAGAGACCCAGTACTTC. Amino acid sequence: CATEGVDGKETQYF.

The V and J genes are TRBV30 and TRBJ2-7; 8 bases match TRBD1. Germline loops: CDR1 GTSNPN, CDR2 SVGIG (reference sequence). The ends lost 5 bases at V and 1 base at J; junction bases unmatched: 4. CDR3 length equals 13 residues. The CDR3: CAWSGQDSYEQYF. The CDR3 bases are TGTGCCTGGTCGGGACAGGATTCCTACGAGCAGTACTTC.

The CDR3 nucleotides read TGTGCCAGCCTTCAAGCAGGGGGTAACACCGGGGAGCTGTTTTTT. Amino acid sequence: CASLQAGGNTGELFF. The gene calls are TRBV18 and TRBJ2-2, with 7 bases that match TRBD1. CDR1 is KGHSH and CDR2 is LQKENI in the germline V gene. The CDR3 consists of 15 residues. J gave up 2 bases and V 8 bases, and 8 bases lay outside the gene matches.

This rearrangement joins TRBV5-6 to TRBJ2-7; 11 nucleotides align to TRBD2. The germline gives CDR1 SGHDT, CDR2 YYEEEE. The length of the CDR3 is 17 residues. Trimming at V came to 3 bases and at J to 5 bases, leaving 13 bases not matched to a gene. The CDR3 loop is CASSWGTSGSRGNEQYF. CDR3 sequence (DNA): TGTGCCAGCAGCTGGGGGACTAGCGGATCGAGGGGAAACGAGCAGTACTTC.

This clone came up a few times. The chain combines TRBV11-2 with TRBJ2-5; 9 bases fit TRBD2. This CDR3 spans 16 amino acids. The V segment lost 6 bases and the J segment 4 bases; nucleotides outside the gene matches: 12. From germline, CDR1 is SGHAT and CDR2 FQNNGV. CDR3 sequence reads: CASRRGGAGGGETQYF. The CDR3 DNA reads as TGTGCCAGCAGGAGGGGGGGAGCGGGAGGAGGAGAGACCCAGTACTTC.

The V gene is TRBV7-6, the J gene TRBJ2-1; a possible D gene is TRBD1 (5 bases). Germline CDR1 reads SGHVS; CDR2 reads FNYEAQ. The CDR3 has 17 residues. V was clipped by 1 base and J by 1 base, with 14 bases between them. The CDR3: CASSLDDRAGSYNEQFF. CDR3 coding DNA: TGTGCCAGCAGCTTAGATGATCGGGCAGGGTCCTACAATGAGCAGTTCTTC.

The V call is TRBV7-2, the J call TRBJ1-2, with D unclear. The CDR3 is 17 amino acids. The germline CDR1 and CDR2 sequences are SGHTA and FQGNSA. Trimming took 2 bases from V and 4 from J, leaving 20 bases between them. The CDR3 loop reads CASSLSNRRHEGYGYTF. Here the CDR3 DNA reads TGTGCCAGCAGCTTATCAAACCGCCGACACGAGGGCTATGGCTACACCTTC.

This clone was recorded once. The genes are TRBV2 and TRBJ1-1, with 7 bases matching TRBD1. Looked up from germline, CDR1 is SNHLY and CDR2 is FYNNEI. The V and J ends lost 1 base and 3 bases, in that order; junction bases with no gene match: 5. This CDR3 region has 15 residues. CDR3 protein: CASSEEQGKYTEAFF. In nucleotides, the CDR3 is TGTGCCAGCAGTGAAGAACAGGGGAAGTACACTGAAGCTTTCTTT.

The chain links TRBV15 to TRBJ2-7, with TRBD1 matching 7 bases. V lost 5 bases, J lost 0 bases, and 13 bases stayed unmatched. CDR1 LNHNV and CDR2 YYDKDF come from the germline V gene (reference sequence). The CDR3 totals 17 residues. CDR3 sequence reads: CATSGWDSQTGSYEQYF. The CDR3 DNA reads as TGTGCCACCAGCGGGTGGGACAGTCAGACGGGCTCCTACGAGCAGTACTTC. The entire variable domain, with the rest obtained from reference TRBV15 and TRBJ2-7, is as follows: DAMVIQNPRYQVTQFGKPVTLSCSQTLNHNVMYWYQQKSSQAPKLLFHYYDKDFNNEADTPDNFQSRRPNTSFCFLDIRSPGLGDTAMYLCATSGWDSQTGSYEQYFGPGTRLTVT.

The chain uses TRBV4-1 and TRBJ2-6; 7 bases match TRBD1. CDR1 is MGHRA, CDR2 YSYEKL, per germline. The CDR3 totals 17 residues. The V and J ends lost 4 bases and 0 bases, in that order; junction bases with no gene match: 6. The CDR3 DNA is TGCGCCAGCAGCCTGACAGGGACCCGCTCTGGGGCCAACGTCCTGACTTTC. Residues: CASSLTGTRSGANVLTF.

The rearrangement joins TRBV19 to TRBJ1-4, with D uncertain. This CDR3 has 15 amino acids. The V end lost 3 bases, the J end lost 8 bases, and 16 bases lay between the germline ends. Germline lookup yields CDR1 LNHDA and CDR2 SQIVND (reference sequence). This CDR3 reads CASSIPDPRGEKLFF. DNA for the CDR3: TGTGCCAGTAGTATTCCCGATCCTCGGGGAGAAAAACTGTTTTTT.

The rearrangement uses TRBV5-1 and TRBJ1-2; 8 nucleotides agree with TRBD1. The CDR3 runs to 14 residues. The J segment lost 5 bases and the V segment lost 4 bases, leaving 7 bases of the junction unmatched. Germline assignment: CDR1 SGHRS and CDR2 YFSETQ. CDR3 loop: CASSAGTGLYGYTF. The CDR3 DNA reads TGCGCCAGCAGCGCCGGGACAGGTCTTTATGGCTACACCTTC.

The V call is TRBV6-5, the J call TRBJ1-1; D remains ambiguous. This CDR3 is 14 amino acids long. Per germline, CDR1 MNHEY and CDR2 SVGAGI. The V end lost 0 bases, the J end lost 6 bases, and 11 bases lay between the germline ends. The DNA of the CDR3 is TGTGCCAGCAGTTACTCGGAGGGAAGGGCTGAAGCTTTCTTT. Protein product: CASSYSEGRAEAFF.

This clone was observed a few times. The genes are TRBV7-2 and TRBJ2-1; 7 bases fit TRBD2. The V gene's germline CDR1 is SGHTA and CDR2 FQGNSA. V shed 5 bases and J 9 bases; nucleotides not matched to a gene: 7. There are 13 residues in the CDR3. For the CDR3, the DNA is TGTGCCAGCAGCCTTACTAGCGCTAGTGAGCAGTTCTTC. This gives the protein CASSLTSASEQFF. Together with reference TRBV7-2 and TRBJ2-1, the CDR3 gives the full variable domain: GAGVSQSPSNKVTEKGKDVELRCDPISGHTALYWYRQSLGQGLEFLIYFQGNSAPDKSGLPSDRFSAERTGGSVSTLTIQRTQQEDSAVYLCASSLTSASEQFFGPGTRLTVL.

CDR3 sequence (DNA): TGTGCCAGCAGCTTAGTAGCCCCCGCGGGAGCGGGAGAGACCCAGTACTTC. This codes for CASSLVAPAGAGETQYF. The chain joins TRBV7-6 to TRBJ2-5, with 7 bases aligning to TRBD2. The CDR3 has 17 residues. Unmatched junction bases numbered 12, after V lost 1 base and J lost 4 bases. Germline V lookup: CDR1 SGHVS, CDR2 FNYEAQ.

The chain recombines TRBV2 with TRBJ1-1; no definite D call. The germline V gene has CDR1 SNHLY and CDR2 FYNNEI. Deletions cut 7 bases from V and 5 bases from J, with 8 bases between. The CDR3 extends over 11 amino acids. CDR3: CASTARTEAFF. The DNA for the CDR3 is TGTGCCAGCACCGCTAGGACTGAAGCTTTCTTT.

The CDR3 coding sequence is TGTGCCAGCAGCTCTCGAGGGGGACAGGGGTTCTACAATGAGCAGTTCTTC. The encoded protein is CASSSRGGQGFYNEQFF. The J gene is TRBJ2-1, the V gene TRBV7-9; 10 positions agree with TRBD1. Germline CDR1 and CDR2: SEHNR and FQNEAQ (reference sequence). V gave up 4 bases and J gave up 3 bases; unmatched junction bases: 9. The CDR3 covers 17 residues.

The V call is TRBV5-1, the J call TRBJ2-5; TRBD1 aligns across 9 bases. The CDR3 covers 16 residues. The V gene end was trimmed by 4 bases and the J gene end by 2 bases; junction bases not matched to a gene: 9. Germline CDR1 is SGHRS and CDR2 is YFSETQ. The CDR3, as DNA: TGCGCCAGCAGCCGAACAGGGGGCGAATTACAAGAGACCCAGTACTTC. Translation gives CASSRTGGELQETQYF.